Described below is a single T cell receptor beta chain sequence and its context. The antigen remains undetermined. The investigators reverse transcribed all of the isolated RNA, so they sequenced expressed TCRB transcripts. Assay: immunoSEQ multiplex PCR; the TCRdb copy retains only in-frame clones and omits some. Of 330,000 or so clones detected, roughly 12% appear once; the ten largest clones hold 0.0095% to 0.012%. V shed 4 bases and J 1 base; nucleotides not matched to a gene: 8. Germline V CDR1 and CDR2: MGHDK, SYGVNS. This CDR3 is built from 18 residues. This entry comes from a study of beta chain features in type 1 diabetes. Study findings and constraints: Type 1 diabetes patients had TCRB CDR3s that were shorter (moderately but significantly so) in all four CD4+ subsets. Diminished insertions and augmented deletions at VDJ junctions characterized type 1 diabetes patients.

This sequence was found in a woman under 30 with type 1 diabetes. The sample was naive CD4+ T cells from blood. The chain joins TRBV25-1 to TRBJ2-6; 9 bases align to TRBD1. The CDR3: CASSGRTGDWSGANVLTF. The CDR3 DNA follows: TGTGCCAGCAGTGGCCGGACAGGGGATTGGTCTGGGGCCAACGTCCTGACTTTC.